This T cell receptor (beta chain) originates from a study of blood T cells in healthy people across ages. A few counts support this clonotype. With a J-beta primer mix and a sample-barcoded 5' primer, a second PCR ran about 6 to 11 cycles. In TCRdb, the 5' RACE reads were re-called with MiXCR into one record per CDR3 protein. The profile covers roughly 1.6 million distinct CDR3 sequences, with around 35% appearing a single time and roughly 12% taken by the ten largest. Germline V gene data show CDR1 as SQVTM and CDR2 as ANQGSEA. Trimming took 5 bases from V and 3 from J, leaving 10 bases between them. This CDR3 spans 12 amino acids.

The sequencing sample was made of blood. J is TRBJ1-2 and V is TRBV29-1, with D unclear. The TCR sequence derives from a woman in her thirties in good health. CDR3 DNA sequence: TGCAGCGTTTTCAGGTGGGACTATGGCTACACCTTC. This translates into CSVFRWDYGYTF.